The present T cell receptor (beta chain) was sequenced within a study of blood T cell repertoires in COVID-19. Looking at the study overall: PBMCs, B-cell-depleted T cells, or T cells provided the cDNA or gDNA that made up the material.

The CDR3 consists of 17 residues. Trimming stripped 8 bases from V and 4 bases from J, with 21 bases between. Germline loops: CDR1 LNHDA, CDR2 SQIVND (reference sequence). Authors' analysis steps: By means of reference gene primer amplification, nucleated cell counts were estimated. TCRdb keeps only in-frame clones here, not all; method: immunoSEQ multiplex PCR. Clone size and the V and J calls come from that table; the DNA yielded D and trimming. The repertoire holds some 40,000 clones, with approximately 90% as singletons. The receptor was derived from a man aged 50-59 years with COVID-19, enrolled during active disease. The rearrangement uses TRBV19 and TRBJ1-6; TRBD1 is a possible D gene (6 bases). What was sequenced was peripheral blood. The CDR3: CASSRDNTSGYNSPLHF. In DNA, the CDR3 is TGTGCCAGTTCCCGGGACAACACCTCGGGGTATAATTCACCCCTCCACTTT.